This T cell receptor beta chain was sequenced for a study of CD8 T cells in ankylosing spondylitis (dated by TCRdb to about 2017). With regard to the full study: To find TCR variants linked to disease, the study profiled T cell receptor beta repertoires in ankylosing spondylitis patients and healthy donors. The full study cohort was made up of about 25 ankylosing spondylitis patients and 108 healthy donors. Peripheral blood was sampled, and synovial fluid was additionally collected from ankylosing spondylitis patients. The full study reports these points: The disease-linked clones were reported as significantly enriched in matched synovial fluid samples from ankylosing spondylitis patients. Some TCR beta motif variants had previously been reported in synovial fluid and blood of reactive arthritis patients, which suggested common disease-initiation mechanisms. Blood from ankylosing spondylitis patients appeared to be characterized by a TCR beta motif made up of eight highly homologous amino acid variants. The disease-linked clones showed a CD8+ phenotype and occurred at relatively low frequencies in peripheral blood.

Sequencing was performed on an Illumina HiSeq 2500. TCR beta libraries were prepared by quantitative 5'-RACE with molecular barcodes. From the authors' description of their analysis: To identify disease-linked TCR variants, a new computational method was used, one built on a probabilistic model of VDJ rearrangement. The public reads were run again by TCRdb, first through fastp at Q25 and then through MiXCR, and only productive beta chains were kept. Merged by CDR3 protein, the rows form single entries marked with the most common genes and DNA. The V and J calls and clone size come from TCRdb's table, not from the authors' own analysis. Within this sample are nearly 250,000 distinct CDR3 sequences, with 32% of them counted one time only. The ten largest make up approximately 4.4% of the sample. As for this clonotype: Its antigen remains unidentified. Base qualities are not recorded, but no much larger clone differs from it by a single base.

The cysteine opens and the phenylalanine closes a CDR3 of 15 amino acids. Only the CDR3 portion is preserved as DNA: 45 bases, with reading frame beginning at the first base. CDR1 and CDR2 are drawn from the germline V gene: MNHNS, SASEGT. Trimming leaves V shorter by 5 bases and J shorter by 8 bases, with the junction holding 9 bases beyond the gene matches. The sequencing sample was made of blood, either unsorted or a sorted T cell fraction (not recorded which). Recombination linked TRBV6-1 to TRBJ1-4, with 9 junctional bases fitting TRBD1. This TCR derives from a male donor with ankylosing spondylitis or in good health (not recorded which). CDR3 reads: CASSTGQGGREKLFF. The DNA sequence is given as TGTGCCAGCAGTACGGGACAGGGCGGGAGAGAAAAACTGTTTTTT.